This paragraph reports one TCR beta chain. It lacks a known antigen. No base quality information exists; no much larger clone differs at one position. The data were obtained in a study of cytomegalovirus exposure and HLA in healthy donors (dated by TCRdb to about 2017). Regarding the study in general: An earlier analysis of roughly 630 of the donors reported 250 to 300 Gb of sequence data and 100 million to 130 million unique TCR beta sequences from 150 million to 200 million T cells. About 280 gigabases of sequencing data and tens of millions of unique TCR sequences were included in an early release covering about 600 HLA-typed donors. The genetic ancestry cluster associated with self-reported Caucasian donors included 80% to 90% of the roughly 410 genotyped donors. The study was designed to test whether signatures of past pathogen exposure could be identified by cataloging public T cell receptors. The T cell repertoires of 666 subjects were profiled by immunosequencing and related to cytomegalovirus serostatus. Along with the approximately 650-subject first cohort, a separate validation cohort of over a hundred different subjects was used. The study combined high-throughput TCR immunosequencing, statistical association of individual TCRs with disease status, and machine learning to predict cytomegalovirus infection status. A later analysis re-analyzed previously published TCR beta repertoires from 600 to 850 donors and added high-resolution HLA genotyping to study TCR occurrence patterns. The later analysis used no new phenotypic data to find candidate immune exposures, relying instead on TCR beta sequences and their occurrence across donors. To decide whether each TCR beta V gene segment behaved as functional or pseudogenic, an earlier analysis of some 580 of the donors relied on high-throughput TCR beta sequencing. Donor age, sex, ethnicity and CMV serostatus were compiled together with the repertoire data. In a later genetic analysis, genome-wide SNP genotypes for about three fifths of the roughly 670 donors were used, and that subset was treated as a discovery cohort. Every repertoire in the discovery cohort had been generated on one and the same sequencing platform. Both class I and class II loci were covered by HLA typing, at four-digit resolution. The number of typed donors differed by locus: about 629-630 for A, B, C, DRB1 and DQB1; approximately 520 for DQA1; 606 for DPA1; and around 450 for DPB1. Four or five DR-DQ haplotypes were handled as single units for association and clustering because linkage in the cohort was strong. Among almost 400 genotyped donors of the cohort, an average of roughly 240,000 unique TCR beta nucleotide sequences were sequenced per donor, about a sixth of them non-productive. What the authors observed across the whole study: In the study, some 160 TCR beta chains were listed as associated with cytomegalovirus. According to the authors, the approach could potentially be generalized to other disease states and immunological phenotypes. Sequencing depth was assumed to be roughly uniform across donors in the presence/absence analyses, though that assumption may not hold. Across donors, most TCR sequences were observed very rarely, whereas some public TCRs were present in many individuals. A further reported finding was that TCR beta sequences accurately predicted the HLA-A and HLA-B alleles for most subjects in the first cohort. In a later analysis, several top co-occurrence clusters were reported to appear linked to parvovirus B19, influenza, CMV and Epstein-Barr virus. Assigning TCR associations to individual alleles was difficult when HLA alleles, especially DR and DQ, strongly co-occurred. A cluster of highly shared sequence variants was judged likely to represent a technical artifact of the sequencing pipeline. In a later analysis, HLA-associated TCR beta chains were found to be more clonally expanded and to have lower generation probabilities than equally common non-associated chains. In a later analysis, over 15,000 TCR beta sequences were associated with specific HLA alleles at a false discovery rate of 0.05. According to a later analysis, TCR association rates differed among HLA loci, with DRB1 alleles showing the most associated TCRs and HLA-C alleles showing the fewest. The cohort was sequenced for TCR beta chains only, and without alpha or paired-chain data the features that could be detected were limited. A later analysis found that most CMV-associated TCR beta chains appeared HLA-restricted, with HLA associations seemingly driven largely by CMV exposure. The classifier was reported to diagnose cytomegalovirus status with high specificity and sensitivity in both the original and validation cohorts. In a later genetic analysis, fewer N-insertions in productive TCRs were reported among donors in an Asian-associated ancestry cluster than the roughly 700-donor mean. The 87-base-pair reads could not distinguish some IMGT-functional V segments, including TRBV6-2 and TRBV6-3, so those segments were excluded. An earlier analysis of approximately 500 of the donors showed that most TCR beta V segments appeared in productive rearrangements either about 87% or about 30% of the time, which broadly matched IMGT annotations. For the cohort, immune exposure information was limited to CMV serostatus. Because HLA typing was missing for some donors at each locus, association tests included only the typed subset. Linkage disequilibrium might explain the correlated functional status among segregating V segments, but an unknown experimental factor could not be excluded. Roughly 17 rarely observed V segments, including chromosome 9 orphons, were excluded from the earlier analysis of some 590 of the donors because counts were too low. In vitro tests confirmed that three of the cytomegalovirus-associated TCR beta chains recognize cytomegalovirus antigens. A later genetic analysis associated a missense DCLRE1C variant with V-gene and J-gene trimming of TCR beta chains, and an independent cohort replicated the association.

Library construction relied on the immunoSEQ multiplex PCR assay. The multiplex PCR relied on a mix of 60 forward primers for TCR Vbeta segments and 13 reverse primers for TCR Jbeta segments. A multiplex PCR assay on genomic DNA amplified the CDR3 region of rearranged TCR beta genes. The Illumina HiSeq System was used to sequence the amplified TCR beta libraries as 87-base-pair reads. As for the authors' bioinformatics: A later analysis counted tens of millions of unique TCR beta chains across the 690 or so repertoires, and around 9.9 million of these chains were shared by at least two donors. Raw reads were error-corrected and collapsed into unique sequences with a nearest-neighbor algorithm that merged closely related sequences to remove PCR and sequencing errors. To assign V, D and J gene segments, CDR3 sequences were aligned to IMGT reference sequences. For a sequence to be retained, a match of at least six nucleotides was required to both a V gene segment and a J gene segment. Rearrangements were classified as productive when the CDR3 lacked stop codons and remained in frame with V and J, and all other rearrangements were classified as non-productive. Following IMGT convention, CDR3 was defined as the stretch from the second conserved V-encoded cysteine up to the conserved J-encoded phenylalanine. The earlier analysis of about 530 of the donors excluded any sequence lacking an unambiguous match to a single V gene segment. An earlier analysis of approximately 590 of the donors called V segments functional above 56.7% productive rearrangements and segregating when the between-donor standard deviation exceeded 5%. To diagnose cytomegalovirus status from the catalog of TCR beta chain sequences, a statistical classification framework was built. A later analysis assigned V and J genes by comparing TCR nucleotide sequences with IMGT/GENE-DB human TR gene sequences. Using the TCRdist pipeline, a later analysis assigned CDR3 sequences along with most-parsimonious VDJ recombination scenarios. A later analysis defined each TCR beta chain by its CDR3 amino acid sequence plus V-gene family, and excluded reads lacking a unique V-gene family. A later analysis removed 550 to 650 highly shared, low-generation-probability nucleotide sequences to deal with suspected cross-contamination and a sequencing artifact. A later analysis calculated a clonal expansion index for each public chain from normalized within-repertoire ranks of inferred template counts. In a later analysis, generation probabilities were computed using a VDJ recombination model fitted to out-of-frame rearrangements, and the results were checked against IGoR. Hypergeometric tests were used in a later analysis to score TCR-TCR, TCR-HLA and TCR-CMV co-occurrence, with a repertoire-size bias correction applied to the TCR pairs. In a later analysis, false discovery rates were estimated by permuting HLA or CMV assignments 20 times. In a later analysis, co-occurring TCRs were grouped using DBSCAN, with TCRdist sequence similarity added in when clustering inside HLA-allele-positive subsets. For co-occurrence clustering, repertoires with fewer than 30,000 or more than 120,000 public chains were excluded, along with five or six repertoires with anomalous nucleotide sharing. TCRdb stores this immuneACCESS table with in-frame sequences only. Part of the clones is absent; in the studies checked, under half of the shortfall reflects unresolved V genes, and no reason is known for the rest. V, J and clone size derive from that table, while D and trimming were established from the DNA sequence. The sample table contains some 170,000 clones; only one count was recorded for around 69% of them. In total, the top ten clones hold approximately 2.5% of the sample.

The cohort consisted of 600 or so healthy bone marrow donors. Cohort members were all nominally healthy when sampled, although unrecorded immune exposures were likely present. The donor was CMV seronegative and was included in the group of 352 seronegative cohort members. A peripheral blood sample was collected from each donor, and TCR beta sequencing was performed on peripheral blood mononuclear cells. Genomic DNA extraction from the blood cell samples was performed with the Qiagen DNeasy Blood Extraction Kit. Based on the germline V gene, the CDR1 and CDR2 sequences are LGHNA and YSLEER. The CDR3 holds 14 amino acids from the cysteine to the phenylalanine. Left in the record is the CDR3 DNA by itself, 42 bases read in frame from the first base. The germline V end is reduced by 0 bases and the J end by 9 bases; junction bases left unmatched: 1.

Sequenced sample: PBMCs. The chain uses TRBV4-3 and TRBJ1-6; TRBD1 agrees with 8 junctional bases. This receptor was identified in a woman in her 30s in good health and CMV-seronegative. The CDR3 sequence is CASSQEDRASPLHF. The nucleotide sequence reads as follows: TGCGCCAGCAGCCAAGAGGACAGGGCTTCACCCCTCCACTTT.